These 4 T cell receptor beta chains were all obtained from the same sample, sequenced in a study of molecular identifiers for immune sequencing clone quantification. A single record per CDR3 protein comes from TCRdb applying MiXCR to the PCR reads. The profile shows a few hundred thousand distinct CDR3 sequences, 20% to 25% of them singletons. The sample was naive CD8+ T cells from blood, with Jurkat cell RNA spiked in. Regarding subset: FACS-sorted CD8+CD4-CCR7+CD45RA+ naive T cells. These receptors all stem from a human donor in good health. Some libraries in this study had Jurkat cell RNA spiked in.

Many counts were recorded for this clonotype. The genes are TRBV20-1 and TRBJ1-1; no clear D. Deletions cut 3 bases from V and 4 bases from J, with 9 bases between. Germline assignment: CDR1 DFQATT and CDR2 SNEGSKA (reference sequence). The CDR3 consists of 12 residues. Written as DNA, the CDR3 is TGCAGTGCTAGTTCGGCCAGCACTGAAGCTTTCTTT. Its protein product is CSASSASTEAFF.

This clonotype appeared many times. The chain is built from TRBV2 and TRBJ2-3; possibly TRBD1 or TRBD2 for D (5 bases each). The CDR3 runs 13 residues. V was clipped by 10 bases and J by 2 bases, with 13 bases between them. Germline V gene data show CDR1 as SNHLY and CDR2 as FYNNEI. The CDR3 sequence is CAKRGQNTDTQYF. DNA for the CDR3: TGTGCCAAGAGGGGCCAGAACACAGATACGCAGTATTTT.

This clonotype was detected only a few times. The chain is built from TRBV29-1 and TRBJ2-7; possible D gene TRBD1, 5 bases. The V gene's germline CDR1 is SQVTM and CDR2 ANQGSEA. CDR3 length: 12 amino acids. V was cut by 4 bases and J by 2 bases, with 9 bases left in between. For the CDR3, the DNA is TGCAGCGTTGTAGAAGGGGCCTACGAGCAGTACTTC. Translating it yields CSVVEGAYEQYF.

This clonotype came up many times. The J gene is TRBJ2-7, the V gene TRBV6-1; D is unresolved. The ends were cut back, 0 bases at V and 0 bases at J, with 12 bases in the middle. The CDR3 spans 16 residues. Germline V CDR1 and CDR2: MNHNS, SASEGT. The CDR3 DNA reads TGTGCCAGCAGTGAAGCCAACAGCCTCTCCTCCTACGAGCAGTACTTC. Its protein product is CASSEANSLSSYEQYF.